A selection of T cell receptor beta chains follows, all from one sample in a study of T-cell memory formation after mild COVID-19. TCRdb used MiXCR to reprocess the 5' RACE reads, holding one entry per CDR3 protein. The sample lists some 250,000 distinct CDR3 sequences, roughly a tenth occurring once. The sample was PBMCs or a T cell subset sorted from them (not recorded which). The origin of the receptors is a young man who had mild COVID-19 (a few samples of this study predate the infection). Cell type and time point are not known. CDR3s include the opening cysteine and the closing phenylalanine or tryptophan. Each record gives: J gene, V gene, clone size, CDR3 length, D gene, CDR3 protein, CDR3 DNA. A D gene is named only where the DNA matches it firmly. Some rows mark clone size as missing; the rest say once, few, many or name a class of expanded clone.

TRBJ1-2 | TRBV2 | few | 15 | - | CASNRSPLANYGYTF | TGTGCCAGCAATCGCAGCCCCCTGGCTAACTATGGCTACACCTTC
TRBJ2-2 | TRBV5-1 | few | 15 | - | CASSFGSANTGELFF | TGCGCCAGCAGCTTCGGGTCAGCGAACACCGGGGAGCTGTTTTTT
TRBJ2-1 | TRBV4-1 | - | 19 | TRBD2 | CASSQVGLAGGFSYNEQFF | TGCGCCAGCAGCCAAGTAGGGCTAGCGGGGGGCTTCTCCTACAATGAGCAGTTCTTC
TRBJ1-2 | TRBV18 | - | 12 | - | CASSVEDYGYTF | TGTGCCAGCTCAGTGGAGGACTATGGCTACACCTTC
TRBJ2-3 | TRBV3-1 | - | 15 | - | CASSHKVVSADTQYF | TGTGCCAGCAGCCACAAGGTAGTCAGTGCGGATACGCAGTATTTT
TRBJ1-3 | TRBV6-5 | - | 16 | - | CASSSGDGHSGNTIYF | TGTGCCAGCAGTTCGGGGGACGGGCACTCTGGAAACACCATATATTTT
TRBJ2-7 | TRBV20-1 | few | 15 | TRBD1 | CSARDLGQPAREQYF | TGCAGTGCTAGAGATCTGGGACAGCCGGCCCGCGAGCAGTACTTC
TRBJ2-7 | TRBV9 | - | 13 | TRBD2 | CASSPSTSAEQYF | TGTGCCAGCAGCCCTTCGACTAGCGCCGAGCAGTACTTC
TRBJ2-1 | TRBV20-1 | - | 14 | - | CSALRGGAYNEQFF | TGCAGTGCTCTCCGGGGTGGAGCCTACAATGAGCAGTTCTTC
TRBJ2-3 | TRBV6-4 | few | 15 | - | CASKPGGQDTDTQYF | TGTGCCAGCAAGCCGGGGGGCCAGGACACAGATACGCAGTATTTT
TRBJ1-2 | TRBV29-1 | many | 12 | - | CSGLQGPSGYTF | TGCAGCGGCCTACAGGGCCCTAGTGGCTACACCTTC
TRBJ2-2 | TRBV25-1 | few | 13 | - | CASGREHTGELFF | TGTGCCAGCGGTAGGGAACACACCGGGGAGCTGTTTTTT
TRBJ2-2 | TRBV4-1 | few | 14 | - | CASSQDRGAGELFF | TGCGCCAGCAGCCAAGATCGCGGGGCCGGGGAGCTGTTTTTT
TRBJ1-1 | TRBV5-1 | few | 13 | TRBD1 | CASSWTGETEAFF | TGCGCCAGCAGTTGGACAGGGGAAACTGAAGCTTTCTTT
TRBJ2-7 | TRBV5-1 | - | 14 | - | CASSLRDSGYEQYF | TGCGCCAGCAGCTTGAGGGACTCCGGCTACGAGCAGTACTTC
TRBJ1-1 | TRBV5-1 | few | 13 | - | CASSLDSDTEAFF | TGCGCCAGCAGCTTGGATTCGGACACTGAAGCTTTCTTT
TRBJ1-4 | TRBV24-1 | - | 14 | - | CATSDTRDTEKLFF | TGTGCCACCAGTGACACCCGGGACACTGAAAAACTGTTTTTT
TRBJ2-5 | TRBV5-1 | few | 16 | - | CASSPGYRSGQETQYF | TGCGCCAGCAGCCCAGGCTACCGTTCAGGACAAGAGACCCAGTACTTC
TRBJ2-1 | TRBV29-1 | - | 15 | TRBD2 | CSVGSSGEVYNEQFF | TGCAGCGTTGGGTCTAGCGGGGAAGTCTACAATGAGCAGTTCTTC
TRBJ2-2 | TRBV24-1 | many | 12 | - | CATSDSYGELFF | TGTGCCACCAGTGATTCATACGGGGAGCTGTTTTTT
TRBJ2-7 | TRBV3-1 | few | 15 | TRBD1 | CASSPPGQGHYEQYF | TGTGCCAGCAGCCCTCCGGGACAGGGCCACTACGAGCAGTACTTC
TRBJ2-7 | TRBV27 | few | 13 | - | CASSWGTSYEQYF | TGTGCCAGCAGCTGGGGGACCTCCTACGAGCAGTACTTC
TRBJ2-2 | TRBV5-1 | few | 17 | TRBD1 | CASSLGRGPLNTGELFF | TGCGCCAGCAGCTTGGGTAGGGGGCCGTTGAACACCGGGGAGCTGTTTTTT